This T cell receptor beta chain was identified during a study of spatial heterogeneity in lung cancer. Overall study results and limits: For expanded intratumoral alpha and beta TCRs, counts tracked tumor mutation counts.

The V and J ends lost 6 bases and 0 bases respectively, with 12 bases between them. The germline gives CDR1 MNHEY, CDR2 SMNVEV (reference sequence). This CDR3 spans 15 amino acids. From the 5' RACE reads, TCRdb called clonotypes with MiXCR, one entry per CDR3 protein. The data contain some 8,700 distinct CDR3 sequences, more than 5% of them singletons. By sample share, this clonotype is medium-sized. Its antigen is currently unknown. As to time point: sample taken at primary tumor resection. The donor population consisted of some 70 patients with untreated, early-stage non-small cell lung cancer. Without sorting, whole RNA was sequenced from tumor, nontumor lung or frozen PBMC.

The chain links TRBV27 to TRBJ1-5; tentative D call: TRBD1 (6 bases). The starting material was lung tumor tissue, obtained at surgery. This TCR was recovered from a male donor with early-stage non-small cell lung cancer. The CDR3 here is CASRSQGNSNQPQHF. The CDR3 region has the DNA TGTGCCAGCAGGTCCCAGGGGAATAGCAATCAGCCCCAGCATTTT.